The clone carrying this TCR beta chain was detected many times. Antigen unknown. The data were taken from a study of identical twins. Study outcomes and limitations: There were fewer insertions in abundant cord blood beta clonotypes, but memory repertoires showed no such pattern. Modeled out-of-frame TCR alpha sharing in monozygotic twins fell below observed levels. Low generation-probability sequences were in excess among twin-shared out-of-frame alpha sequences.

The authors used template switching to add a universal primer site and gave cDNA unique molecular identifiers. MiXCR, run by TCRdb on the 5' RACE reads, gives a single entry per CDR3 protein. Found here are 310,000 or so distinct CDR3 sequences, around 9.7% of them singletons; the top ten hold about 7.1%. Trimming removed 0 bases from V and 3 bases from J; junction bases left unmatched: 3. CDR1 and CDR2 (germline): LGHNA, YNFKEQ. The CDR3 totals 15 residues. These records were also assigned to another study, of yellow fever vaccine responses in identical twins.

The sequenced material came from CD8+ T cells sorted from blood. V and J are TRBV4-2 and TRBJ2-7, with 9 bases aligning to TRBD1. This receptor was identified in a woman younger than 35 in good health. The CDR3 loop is CASSQDGTGNYEQYF. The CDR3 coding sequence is TGTGCCAGCAGCCAAGATGGGACAGGGAACTACGAGCAGTACTTC.